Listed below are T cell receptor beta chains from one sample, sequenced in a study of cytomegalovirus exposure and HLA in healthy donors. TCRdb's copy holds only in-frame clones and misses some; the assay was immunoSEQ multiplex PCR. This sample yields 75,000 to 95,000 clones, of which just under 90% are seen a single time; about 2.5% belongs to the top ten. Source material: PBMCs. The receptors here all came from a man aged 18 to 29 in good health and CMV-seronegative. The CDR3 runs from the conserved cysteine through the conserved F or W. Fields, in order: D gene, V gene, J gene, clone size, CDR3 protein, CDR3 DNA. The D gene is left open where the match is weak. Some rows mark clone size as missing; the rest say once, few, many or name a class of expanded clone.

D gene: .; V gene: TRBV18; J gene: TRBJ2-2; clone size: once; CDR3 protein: CASSRRGWYTGELFF; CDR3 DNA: TGTGCCAGCTCACGAAGGGGCTGGTACACCGGGGAGCTGTTTTTT
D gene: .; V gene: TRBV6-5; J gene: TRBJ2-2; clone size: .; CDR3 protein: CASKAGETGELFF; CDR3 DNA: TGTGCCAGCAAGGCAGGGGAAACCGGGGAGCTGTTTTTT
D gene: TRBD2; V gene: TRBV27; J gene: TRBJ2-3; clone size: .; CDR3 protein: CASSLLAGADTQYF; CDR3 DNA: TGTGCCAGCAGTTTACTAGCGGGAGCGGATACGCAGTATTTT
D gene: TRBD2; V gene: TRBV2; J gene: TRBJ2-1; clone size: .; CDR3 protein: CASRETSGSWGEQFF; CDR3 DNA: TGTGCCAGCAGGGAGACTAGCGGGAGTTGGGGTGAGCAGTTCTTC
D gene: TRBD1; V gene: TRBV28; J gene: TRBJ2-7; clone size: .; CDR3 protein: CASRTGAREQYF; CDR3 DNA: TGTGCCAGCCGGACAGGGGCTCGGGAGCAGTACTTC
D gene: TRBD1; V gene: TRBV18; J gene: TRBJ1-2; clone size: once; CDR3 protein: CASSRDREAYGYTF; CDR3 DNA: TGTGCCAGCTCCCGGGACAGGGAGGCCTATGGCTACACCTTC
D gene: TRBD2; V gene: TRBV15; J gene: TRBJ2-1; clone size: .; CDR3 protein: CATSQAGYNEQFF; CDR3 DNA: TGTGCCACCAGCCAAGCGGGGTACAATGAGCAGTTCTTC
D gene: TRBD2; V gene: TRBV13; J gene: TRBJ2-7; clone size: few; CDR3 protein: CASSLAVSSYEQYF; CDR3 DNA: TGTGCCAGCAGCCTAGCGGTGTCCTCCTACGAGCAGTACTTC
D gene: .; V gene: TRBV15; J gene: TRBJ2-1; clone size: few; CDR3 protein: CASYQGGEQFF; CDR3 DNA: TGTGCCTCCTATCAAGGAGGTGAGCAGTTCTTC
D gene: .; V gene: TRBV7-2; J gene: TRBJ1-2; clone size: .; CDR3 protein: CASSLDWTAGGGYTF; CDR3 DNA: TGTGCCAGCAGCTTAGATTGGACAGCGGGGGGTGGCTACACCTTC
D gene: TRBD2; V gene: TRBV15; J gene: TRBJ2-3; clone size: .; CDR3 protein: CATSRVPSGSTDTQYF; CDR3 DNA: TGTGCCACCAGCAGAGTCCCTAGCGGGAGCACAGATACGCAGTATTTT
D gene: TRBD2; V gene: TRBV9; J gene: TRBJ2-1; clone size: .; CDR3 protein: CASSIGLGEGGEQFF; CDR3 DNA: TGTGCCAGCAGCATAGGACTGGGGGAGGGCGGTGAGCAGTTCTTC
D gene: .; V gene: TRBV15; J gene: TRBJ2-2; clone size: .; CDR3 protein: CATSRDPAGELFF; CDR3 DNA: TGTGCCACCAGCAGAGACCCCGCCGGGGAGCTGTTTTTT
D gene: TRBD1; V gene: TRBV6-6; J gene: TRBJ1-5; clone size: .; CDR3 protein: CASSSGRGQRQPQHF; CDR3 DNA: TGTGCCAGCAGCTCCGGCAGGGGGCAACGACAGCCCCAGCATTTT
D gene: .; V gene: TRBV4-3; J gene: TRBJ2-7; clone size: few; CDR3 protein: CASSQAGNQYEQYF; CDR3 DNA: TGCGCCAGCAGCCAAGCCGGGAACCAATACGAGCAGTACTTC
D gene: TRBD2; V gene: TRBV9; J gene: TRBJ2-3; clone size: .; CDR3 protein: CASSVAAGGGPDTDTQYF; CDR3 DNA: TGTGCCAGCAGCGTAGCTGCGGGAGGAGGACCGGACACAGATACGCAGTATTTT
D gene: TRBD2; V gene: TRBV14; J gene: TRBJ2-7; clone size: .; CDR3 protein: CASSFEAGPGEQYF; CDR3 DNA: TGTGCCAGCAGCTTCGAAGCGGGGCCTGGGGAGCAGTACTTC
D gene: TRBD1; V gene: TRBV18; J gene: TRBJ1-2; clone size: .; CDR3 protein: CASSPTQGLYGYTF; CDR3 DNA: TGTGCCAGCTCGCCAACACAGGGGCTCTATGGCTACACCTTC
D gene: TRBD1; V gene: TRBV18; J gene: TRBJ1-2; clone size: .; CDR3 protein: CASSRGTGVTYGYTF; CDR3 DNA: TGTGCCAGCTCACGCGGGACAGGGGTTACCTATGGCTACACCTTC
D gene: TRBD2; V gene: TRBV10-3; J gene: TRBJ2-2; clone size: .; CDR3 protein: CAISEFWEGRDLAGELFF; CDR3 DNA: TGTGCCATCAGTGAGTTTTGGGAGGGCAGGGATCTCGCCGGGGAGCTGTTTTTT